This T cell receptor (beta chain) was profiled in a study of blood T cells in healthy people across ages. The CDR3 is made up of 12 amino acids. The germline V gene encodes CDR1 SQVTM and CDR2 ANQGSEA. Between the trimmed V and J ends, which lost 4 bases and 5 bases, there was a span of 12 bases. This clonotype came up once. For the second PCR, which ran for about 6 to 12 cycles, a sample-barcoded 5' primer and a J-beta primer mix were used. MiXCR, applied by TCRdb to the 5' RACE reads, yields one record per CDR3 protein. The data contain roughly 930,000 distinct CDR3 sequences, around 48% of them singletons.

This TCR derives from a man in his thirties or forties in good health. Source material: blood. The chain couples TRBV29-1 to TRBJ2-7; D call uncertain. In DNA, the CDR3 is TGCAGCGTTGGGTCCCGGTTCAACGAGCAGTACTTC. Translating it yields CSVGSRFNEQYF.